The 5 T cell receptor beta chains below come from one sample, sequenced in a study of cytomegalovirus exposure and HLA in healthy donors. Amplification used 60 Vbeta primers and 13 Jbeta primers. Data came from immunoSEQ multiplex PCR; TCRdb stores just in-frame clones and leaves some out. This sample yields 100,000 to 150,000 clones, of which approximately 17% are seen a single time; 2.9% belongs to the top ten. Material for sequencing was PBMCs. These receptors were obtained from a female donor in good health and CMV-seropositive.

For the CDR3, the DNA is TGTGCCAGCAGCCAAGAAACAGTTTCAGCCACCGGGGAGCTGTTTTTT. Its protein is CASSQETVSATGELFF. This chain connects TRBV4-2 to TRBJ2-2; D is undetermined. CDR3 length equals 16 residues. Germline V gene lookup returns CDR1 LGHNA and CDR2 YNFKEQ. The V end lost 0 bases, the J end lost 4 bases, and 12 bases lay between the germline ends.

In nucleotides, the CDR3 is TGTGCCAGCAGTCATGGACAGGCGAACACTGAAGCTTTCTTT. This sequence encodes CASSHGQANTEAFF. The gene calls are TRBV7-2 and TRBJ1-1; 7 bases map to TRBD1. Germline CDR1 SGHTA, CDR2 FQGNSA. This CDR3 contains 14 residues. Trimming removed 6 bases from V and 1 base from J; junction bases left unmatched: 5.

CDR3 coding DNA: TGCGCCAGCAGCCAGGGACAGCTTAATTCACCCCTCCACTTT. Its protein product is CASSQGQLNSPLHF. The chain uses TRBV5-1 and TRBJ1-6, with 7 bases lining up with TRBD1. The V gene end was trimmed by 4 bases and the J gene end by 6 bases; junction bases not matched to a gene: 4. Germline V gives CDR1 SGHRS, CDR2 YFSETQ. CDR3 length: 14 residues.

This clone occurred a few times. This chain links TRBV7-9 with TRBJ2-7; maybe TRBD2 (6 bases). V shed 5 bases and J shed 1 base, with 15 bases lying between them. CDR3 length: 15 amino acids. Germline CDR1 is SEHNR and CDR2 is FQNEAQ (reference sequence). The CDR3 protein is CASSRPGEGSYEQYF. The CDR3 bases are TGTGCCAGCAGCCGGCCGGGAGAGGGATCCTACGAGCAGTACTTC.

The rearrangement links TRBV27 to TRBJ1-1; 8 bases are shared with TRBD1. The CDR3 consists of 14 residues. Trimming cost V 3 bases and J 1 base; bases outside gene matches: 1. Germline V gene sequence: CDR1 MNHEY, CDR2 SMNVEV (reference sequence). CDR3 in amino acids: CASSLGQENTEAFF. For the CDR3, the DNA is TGTGCCAGCAGTTTGGGACAGGAGAACACTGAAGCTTTCTTT.